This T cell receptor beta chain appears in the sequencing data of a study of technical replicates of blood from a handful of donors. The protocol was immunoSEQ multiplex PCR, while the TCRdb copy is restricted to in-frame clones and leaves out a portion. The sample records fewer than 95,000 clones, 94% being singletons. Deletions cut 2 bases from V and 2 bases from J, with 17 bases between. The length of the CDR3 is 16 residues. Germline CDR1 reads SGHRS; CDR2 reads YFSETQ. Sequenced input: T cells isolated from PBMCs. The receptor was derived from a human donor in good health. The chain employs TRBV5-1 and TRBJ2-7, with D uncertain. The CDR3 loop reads CASSLKVDIRPYEQYF. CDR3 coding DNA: TGCGCCAGCAGCTTAAAGGTTGACATCAGACCCTACGAGCAGTACTTC.